This entry lists 5 T cell receptor beta chains sequenced from one sample in a study of PD-L1 blockade in urothelial cancer. Libraries were prepared by immunoSEQ multiplex PCR; TCRdb keeps only in-frame clonotypes and omits some of them. Among fewer than 90,000 clones listed, 80% to 95% were seen once. Time point meaning: peripheral blood 6 weeks after treatment start. Sequences were derived from PBMCs, sampled around atezolizumab (anti-PD-L1) treatment. These receptors all come from a woman aged 80 or over with urothelial cancer.

This chain connects TRBV5-1 to TRBJ2-1; 8 nucleotides line up with TRBD2. CDR1 SGHRS and CDR2 YFSETQ come from the germline V gene. There are 15 residues in the CDR3. After removal of 3 bases from V and 5 bases from J, the junction contained 7 bases not matched to a gene. CDR3 protein: CASSSSGTRNNEQFF. Written as DNA, the CDR3 is TGCGCCAGCAGCTCCTCCGGGACTAGGAACAATGAGCAGTTCTTC.

This chain uses TRBV5-4 with TRBJ1-4; 8 positions agree with TRBD1. V gave up 3 bases and J gave up 4 bases; unmatched junction bases: 8. The length of the CDR3 is 16 residues. Germline V lookup: CDR1 SGHNT, CDR2 YYREEE (reference sequence). In DNA form, the CDR3 reads TGTGCCAGCAGCTCGGCAACAGGGGGGGGTAATGAAAAACTGTTTTTT. It yields the protein CASSSATGGGNEKLFF.

The chain joins TRBV18 to TRBJ2-3; a weak D match, TRBD2 (5 bases). The CDR3 contains 12 residues. V lost 1 base to trimming and J lost 6 bases, with 5 bases between them. Germline lookup yields CDR1 KGHSH and CDR2 LQKENI. In nucleotides, the CDR3 is TGTGCCAGCTCACCACGGGAGGATACGCAGTATTTT. Residues: CASSPREDTQYF.

V is TRBV5-1 and J is TRBJ1-1, with a weak D call TRBD1 (6 bases). The germline gives CDR1 SGHRS, CDR2 YFSETQ. The CDR3 consists of 15 residues. V gave up 4 bases and J gave up 1 base, with 14 bases separating them. DNA of the CDR3: TGCGCCAGCAGCGGGAACAGGGTGGCGAACACTGAAGCTTTCTTT. As protein: CASSGNRVANTEAFF.

The V gene is TRBV7-9, the J gene TRBJ1-3, with D tentatively TRBD1 (5 bases). The CDR3 is made up of 15 amino acids. Trimming took 2 bases from V and 3 from J, leaving 11 bases between them. The germline V gene has CDR1 SEHNR and CDR2 FQNEAQ (reference sequence). Here the CDR3 reads CASSLLTGLGNTIYF. The CDR3 nucleotides are TGTGCCAGCAGCTTATTAACAGGCCTTGGAAACACCATATATTTT.